Reported below is one T cell receptor (beta chain). What it binds is not known. Assay: immunoSEQ multiplex PCR; the TCRdb copy retains only in-frame clones and omits some. The data hold fewer than 35,000 clones, with around nine tenths observed a single time. This sample was included in a study of neoadjuvant nivolumab and ipilimumab in lung cancer. Study-wide context: The combination arm added day-1 ipilimumab 1 mg/kg to nivolumab 3 mg/kg on days 1, 15, 29.

Notes on the study in general: TCR richness and clonality were higher in tumors than adjacent uninvolved lung. Only two of four nivolumab-treated tumors gained richness and clonality by surgery.

Trimming at V came to 2 bases and at J to 5 bases, leaving 1 base not matched to a gene. CDR3 size: 13 residues. The germline V gene has CDR1 SGHTA and CDR2 FQGNSA. The genes are TRBV7-2 and TRBJ2-5; TRBD1 aligns across 8 bases. This sequence originates from an adult with non-small cell lung cancer. Material: peripheral blood, obtained after neoadjuvant nivolumab, alone or with ipilimumab, at or shortly before surgery. This chain's CDR3 is CASSLQGAETQYF. DNA of the CDR3: TGTGCCAGCAGCTTACAGGGGGCCGAGACCCAGTACTTC.